The clone carrying this TCR beta chain was seen ten or more times. Antigen unknown. Ophthalmopathy patients all had a Clinical Activity Score of at least 3, a NOSPECS grade of at least 4 and disease under 3 months old. The sample comes from a study of T cells in Graves' hyperthyroidism and ophthalmopathy. On the study more broadly: Staff took peripheral blood when the initial diagnosis was made, before any treatment began.

General study points: Expanded thyroid clonotypes (above 0.001) were mostly also found in blood. Separation of ophthalmopathy from stable hyperthyroidism was achieved by a 13 V-J model.

It was RNA transcripts that yielded the amplified TCR beta CDR3 regions. A first-round RT-PCR of the TCR CDR3 used the HTBI primer set. TCRdb reprocessed the multiplex PCR reads via MiXCR and lists one record per CDR3 protein. The table records fewer than 550,000 distinct CDR3 sequences, around a quarter of them present only once. The sequenced sample consisted of blood. The TCR sequence derives from a woman aged 25 to 39 with Graves' ophthalmopathy.

CDR3 residues: CASSAKGDTGELFF. Here the CDR3 DNA reads TGTGCCAGCAGTGCCAAGGGGGACACCGGGGAGCTGTTTTTT. The V and J genes are TRBV6-1 and TRBJ2-2; the D gene is possibly TRBD1 (6 bases). V lost 4 bases, J lost 3 bases, and 9 bases lay in between. The CDR3 length is 14 residues. Germline V gene data show CDR1 as MNHNS and CDR2 as SASEGT.